Listed here are 20 T cell receptor beta chains from one sample, sequenced in a study of T cells in narcolepsy. The repertoire was sequenced with immunoSEQ multiplex PCR; TCRdb's copy has only in-frame clones and lacks some. The sample holds around 25,000 clones, about 89% seen once. Material for sequencing was CD45RA- memory CD4+ T cells from PBMCs. These receptor sequences come from a human donor with narcolepsy.

The genes are TRBV5-1 and TRBJ2-2; 9 bases align to TRBD1. V was clipped by 0 bases and J by 7 bases; unmatched bases: 7. The CDR3 loop spans 16 amino acids. Germline-derived CDR1 and CDR2 are SGHRS and YFSETQ. CDR3 protein: CASSLAATGGGGELFF. CDR3 DNA sequence: TGCGCCAGCAGCTTGGCCGCGACAGGGGGTGGCGGGGAGCTGTTTTTT.

The chain recombines TRBV5-1 with TRBJ2-5, with D tentatively TRBD2 (5 bases). The CDR3 contains 12 residues. Germline CDR1 is SGHRS and CDR2 is YFSETQ. V was cut by 10 bases and J by 7 bases, with 17 bases left in between. The CDR3 nucleotides read TGCGCCCGCCTGGACTCCTGCGGGACCCAGTACTTC. It is translated as CARLDSCGTQYF.

The rearrangement uses TRBV7-9 and TRBJ1-1, with TRBD1 identical over 10 bases. With V trimmed by 4 bases and J by 4 bases, 6 bases remained unmatched. The CDR3 loop spans 15 amino acids. Germline V gene data show CDR1 as SEHNR and CDR2 as FQNEAQ (reference sequence). The CDR3 spells CASSSRTGGGTEAFF. Here the CDR3 DNA reads TGTGCCAGCAGCTCCCGGACAGGGGGGGGCACTGAAGCTTTCTTT.

The rearrangement uses TRBV18 and TRBJ2-5, with 7 bases that match TRBD2. CDR3 size: 19 residues. The germline V gene encodes CDR1 KGHSH and CDR2 LQKENI. The J segment lost 1 base and the V segment lost 3 bases, leaving 17 bases of the junction unmatched. CDR3 sequence reads: CASSPFSWLATGGQETQYF. As DNA, the CDR3 is TGTGCCAGCTCACCCTTCTCATGGCTAGCAACGGGAGGCCAAGAGACCCAGTACTTC.

The genes are TRBV5-8 and TRBJ2-5, with a weak D call TRBD2 (6 bases). This CDR3 contains 14 residues. V lost 4 bases, J lost 4 bases, and 14 bases lay in between. Looked up from germline, CDR1 is SGHTS and CDR2 is YDEGEE. The CDR3 sequence is CASSHGRSGETQYF. CDR3 sequence (DNA): TGTGCCAGCAGCCACGGACGTAGCGGAGAGACCCAGTACTTC.

This clone was recorded only once. The J gene is TRBJ2-6, the V gene TRBV4-2, with D perhaps matching TRBD2 (6 bases). The CDR3 has 20 amino acids. The germline V and J ends were trimmed by 0 bases and 0 bases, with 18 bases remaining between them. Per the germline V gene, CDR1 is LGHNA and CDR2 is YNFKEQ. The CDR3 reads CASSQDPPGTGSSGANVLTF. CDR3 coding DNA: TGTGCCAGCAGCCAAGATCCCCCCGGGACTGGAAGCTCTGGGGCCAACGTCCTGACTTTC.

This clone was recorded once. The chain employs TRBV7-2 and TRBJ2-2; 9 positions agree with TRBD2. J was trimmed by 6 bases and V by 2 bases; bases with no gene match: 10. CDR3 length: 17 residues. Germline lookup yields CDR1 SGHTA and CDR2 FQGNSA. The CDR3 sequence: CASSLKLAGGKSGELFF. As DNA, the CDR3 is TGTGCCAGCAGCTTAAAACTAGCGGGTGGGAAATCCGGGGAGCTGTTTTTT.

The V gene is TRBV6-5, the J gene TRBJ1-5; no clear D. The V end lost 6 bases, the J end lost 3 bases, and 15 bases lay between the germline ends. Germline CDR1 and CDR2: MNHEY and SVGAGI. This CDR3 contains 15 residues. DNA of the CDR3: TGTGCCAGCAGCCCCGCCCGGGTCGACAATCAGCCCCAGCATTTT. This sequence encodes CASSPARVDNQPQHF.

This chain uses TRBV2 with TRBJ2-1; 13 bases agree with TRBD2. This CDR3 contains 16 residues. V lost 5 bases, J lost 8 bases, and 9 bases stayed unmatched. From germline, CDR1 is SNHLY and CDR2 FYNNEI. The CDR3 DNA sequence: TGTGCCAGCAGTCGGACTAGCGGGGGAACTGTCGATGAGCAGTTCTTC. This sequence encodes CASSRTSGGTVDEQFF.

The chain joins TRBV5-1 to TRBJ1-1, with D perhaps TRBD1 (6 bases). With 7 bases removed from V and 3 bases from J, the gap between germline ends came to 19 bases. The CDR3 covers 15 residues. Germline V gene lookup returns CDR1 SGHRS and CDR2 YFSETQ. The CDR3 loop is CASGKQGNRDTEAFF. The CDR3 DNA is TGCGCCAGCGGAAAACAGGGAAATAGGGACACTGAAGCTTTCTTT.

This chain links TRBV7-6 with TRBJ1-3; the D gene is possibly TRBD1 (5 bases). This CDR3 contains 18 residues. Deletions cut 2 bases from V and 0 bases from J, with 17 bases between. Germline V lookup: CDR1 SGHVS, CDR2 FNYEAQ. The CDR3 sequence is CASSLLMPRGYSGNTIYF. The DNA for the CDR3 is TGTGCCAGCAGCTTATTAATGCCACGGGGGTACTCTGGAAACACCATATATTTT.

Turning to this clone: A junction end diverges from the germline sequence, so it may reflect a read error. The chain has TRBV7-9 and TRBJ1-2; 7 positions agree with TRBD1. This CDR3 spans 14 amino acids. Per germline, CDR1 SEHNR and CDR2 FQNEAQ (reference sequence). CDR3 protein: CASSLSGTATRGAF. CDR3 DNA: TGTGCCAGCAGCTTAAGCGGGACAGCCACCCGGGGCGCCTTC.

The chain couples TRBV6-4 to TRBJ2-1; TRBD1 or TRBD2 may be the D gene (5 bases each). V was cut by 3 bases and J by 2 bases, with 11 bases left in between. The germline V gene has CDR1 MRHNA and CDR2 SNTAGT. This CDR3 has 15 residues. CDR3 in amino acids: CASSENGAAYNEQFF. CDR3 nucleotides: TGTGCCAGCAGTGAAAACGGGGCGGCCTACAATGAGCAGTTCTTC.

This sequence joins TRBV6-1 and TRBJ2-1; 10 bases align to TRBD2. The V segment lost 11 bases and the J segment 4 bases; nucleotides outside the gene matches: 8. The CDR3 runs 14 residues. Germline V gene data show CDR1 as MNHNS and CDR2 as SASEGT. CDR3 region: CASQSGGVYNEQFF. In DNA form, the CDR3 reads TGTGCCTCTCAGAGCGGGGGGGTTTACAATGAGCAGTTCTTC.

The gene calls are TRBV5-1 and TRBJ1-2, with a weak D call TRBD1 (5 bases). The CDR3 extends over 15 amino acids. CDR1 SGHRS and CDR2 YFSETQ come from the germline V gene. Trimming pared 0 bases from V and 2 bases from J, leaving 11 bases between. The CDR3 bases are TGCGCCAGCAGCTTGGGGGCCACAGGCAACTATGGCTACACCTTC. Translated, it gives CASSLGATGNYGYTF.

The chain carries TRBV7-9 and TRBJ1-3, with 7 bases matching TRBD1. V lost 6 bases and J lost 7; bases outside the gene matches: 9. CDR3 size: 14 residues. From germline, CDR1 is SEHNR and CDR2 FQNEAQ (reference sequence). The CDR3 loop reads CASRKGQVENTIYF. CDR3 DNA: TGTGCCAGCAGAAAAGGACAGGTCGAGAACACCATATATTTT.

This chain uses TRBV10-3 with TRBJ2-7, with D maybe TRBD2 (6 bases). This CDR3 comprises 14 residues. The V gene lost 4 bases and the J gene lost 6 bases, with 16 bases spanning the gap. Germline V gene data show CDR1 as ENHRY and CDR2 as SYGVKD. CDR3 loop: CAISGLGPVSEQYF. The CDR3 nucleotides are TGTGCCATCAGTGGACTAGGACCGGTTTCCGAGCAGTACTTC.

The V gene is TRBV15, the J gene TRBJ2-1; D is undetermined. The germline gives CDR1 LNHNV, CDR2 YYDKDF (reference sequence). Between the trimmed V and J ends, which lost 6 bases and 10 bases, there was a span of 13 bases. The CDR3 is 12 amino acids. CDR3 nucleotides: TGTGCCACCAGTTCCGTATTCGGGGAGCAGTTCTTC. It is translated as CATSSVFGEQFF.

The J gene is TRBJ1-6, the V gene TRBV28; D ambiguous. Germline CDR1 and CDR2: MDHEN and SYDVKM. The V and J ends lost 2 bases and 7 bases respectively, with 12 bases between them. The CDR3 is made up of 15 amino acids. The CDR3 bases are TGTGCCAGCAGTTTAACCCAGATATCCAATTCACCCCTCCACTTT. This encodes CASSLTQISNSPLHF.

The V gene is TRBV18, the J gene TRBJ1-1; TRBD1 matches at 7 bases. CDR1 and CDR2 (germline): KGHSH, LQKENI. This CDR3 is 16 amino acids long. V trimming: 3 bases; J trimming: 2 bases; junction bases outside the gene matches: 9. The CDR3 loop reads CASSPLTGTANTEAFF. CDR3 bases: TGTGCCAGCTCACCCCTAACCGGGACAGCTAACACTGAAGCTTTCTTT.